These T cell receptor beta chains were read from a single sample in a study of blood T cell repertoires in COVID-19. The protocol was immunoSEQ multiplex PCR, while the TCRdb copy is restricted to in-frame clones and leaves out a portion. The sample lists around 60,000 clones, roughly 87% occurring once. Specimen: peripheral blood. The receptor set was obtained from a man aged 50-60 years with active COVID-19. Each CDR3 is given with its conserved first and last residue. Each record gives: V gene, D gene, clone size, J gene, CDR3 protein, CDR3 DNA. The D gene is left open where the match is weak. Size is stated for part of the rows, as once, few or many counts, or as a class when the clone is expanded.

TRBV27	.	once	TRBJ2-3	CASSLLGGDTDTQYF	TGTGCCAGCAGTTTATTAGGCGGGGACACAGATACGCAGTATTTT
TRBV18	TRBD2	.	TRBJ2-1	CASSPGLAGANEQFF	TGTGCCAGCTCCCCCGGACTAGCGGGGGCCAATGAGCAGTTCTTC
TRBV7-2	.	.	TRBJ1-2	CASSPSNYGYTF	TGTGCCAGCTCCCCAAGCAACTATGGCTACACCTTC
TRBV9	.	.	TRBJ2-3	CASSGRDKSTDTQYF	TGTGCCAGCAGCGGCCGGGACAAGAGCACAGATACGCAGTATTTT
TRBV11-2	.	.	TRBJ2-3	CASSLDQRGGTSTDTQYF	TGTGCCAGCAGCTTAGATCAACGGGGCGGGACGAGCACAGATACGCAGTATTTT
TRBV5-6	.	.	TRBJ2-1	CASSLAGPLNEQFF	TGTGCCAGCAGCTTGGCTGGGCCTCTCAATGAGCAGTTCTTC
TRBV7-9	.	.	TRBJ1-2	CASSSRPSGYGYTF	TGTGCCAGCAGCTCCCGGCCCAGCGGCTATGGCTACACCTTC
TRBV7-9	.	.	TRBJ2-1	CASSFLRSGNEQFF	TGTGCCAGCAGCTTTTTACGCTCAGGGAATGAGCAGTTCTTC
TRBV19	TRBD1	.	TRBJ1-5	CASSSQITGVQPQHF	TGTGCCAGTAGTTCTCAAATAACAGGGGTTCAGCCCCAGCATTTT
TRBV2	TRBD1	.	TRBJ2-5	CASSEDRGSETQYF	TGTGCCAGCAGTGAAGACAGGGGCTCGGAGACCCAGTACTTC
TRBV15	.	.	TRBJ2-2	CATSSGRRGSNTGELFF	TGTGCCACCAGCAGTGGAAGGCGCGGTTCGAACACCGGGGAGCTGTTTTTT
TRBV3-1/TRBV3-2	TRBD1	once	TRBJ2-2	CASSPGQGHPGELFF	TGTGCCAGCAGTCCTGGACAGGGACATCCCGGGGAGCTGTTTTTT
TRBV7-7	.	.	TRBJ1-1	CASSLGVGGEAFF	TGTGCTAGCAGCTTAGGGGTCGGGGGTGAAGCTTTCTTT
TRBV9	.	.	TRBJ2-3	CASSVNQLGTTDTQYF	TGTGCCAGCAGCGTAAACCAGCTAGGAACCACAGATACGCAGTATTTT
TRBV18	TRBD1	.	TRBJ1-1	CASSPQGAAEAFF	TGTGCCAGCTCACCGCAGGGGGCAGCTGAAGCTTTCTTT
TRBV5-4	.	.	TRBJ2-7	CASSPSGYEQYF	TGTGCCAGCAGCCCTTCAGGGTACGAGCAGTACTTC
TRBV2	.	.	TRBJ2-5	CASSERRVGTQYF	TGTGCCAGCAGTGAGAGGAGGGTCGGGACCCAGTACTTC
TRBV6-6	.	.	TRBJ1-5	CASSYGGIYQPQHF	TGTGCCAGCAGTTACGGGGGGATCTATCAGCCCCAGCATTTT
TRBV5-1	TRBD1	.	TRBJ2-5	CASSLGQGVVETQYF	TGCGCCAGCAGCTTGGGACAGGGGGTTGTGGAGACCCAGTACTTC
TRBV10-3	.	.	TRBJ1-6	CAISEGTFGSAPLHF	TGTGCCATCAGTGAAGGGACTTTTGGTTCCGCACCCCTCCACTTT
TRBV11-2	.	few	TRBJ2-7	CASSSLHYRPPYEQYF	TGTGCCAGCAGCTCACTTCACTATCGCCCCCCCTACGAGCAGTACTTC
TRBV7-6	TRBD1	.	TRBJ1-4	CASSLGTGGNEKLFF	TGTGCCAGCAGCTTGGGGACAGGGGGTAATGAAAAACTGTTTTTT
TRBV30	.	.	TRBJ2-3	CAWSNIGGAPDTQYF	TGTGCCTGGAGTAATATAGGCGGGGCCCCCGATACGCAGTATTTT
TRBV2	TRBD1	.	TRBJ1-4	CASRTGGFEKLFF	TGTGCCAGCCGGACAGGGGGCTTTGAAAAACTGTTTTTT
TRBV25-1	.	few	TRBJ2-2	CASSVWTGNGELFF	TGTGCCAGCAGTGTCTGGACTGGGAACGGGGAGCTGTTTTTT
TRBV6-2/TRBV6-3	TRBD1	.	TRBJ1-5	CASSYGGQGNQPQHF	TGTGCCAGCAGTTACGGGGGACAGGGCAATCAGCCCCAGCATTTT
TRBV12-3/TRBV12-4	.	.	TRBJ1-2	CASRGWSGGYTF	TGTGCCAGCAGAGGTTGGTCGGGGGGCTACACCTTC
TRBV7-6	.	once	TRBJ1-6	CASSLGEGFNSPLHF	TGTGCCAGCAGCTTAGGGGAGGGCTTCAATTCACCCCTCCACTTT
TRBV11-3	.	.	TRBJ1-1	CASRLQLEAFF	TGTGCCAGCAGGTTACAACTTGAAGCTTTCTTT
TRBV3-1/TRBV3-2	.	.	TRBJ2-7	CASSHGTPGGEQYF	TGTGCCAGCAGCCACGGGACACCCGGAGGAGAGCAGTACTTC
TRBV24-1	.	.	TRBJ1-6	CATSEGRQASYNSPLHF	TGTGCCACCAGTGAGGGACGACAGGCCTCCTATAATTCACCCCTCCACTTT
TRBV4-3	.	.	TRBJ2-7	CASSQDRMSYEQYF	TGCGCCAGCAGCCAAGACAGGATGTCCTACGAGCAGTACTTC
TRBV11-1	TRBD2	.	TRBJ2-5	CASSLEGRGYQETQYF	TGTGCCAGCAGCTTAGAGGGGCGGGGGTACCAAGAGACCCAGTACTTC
TRBV3-1/TRBV3-2	.	once	TRBJ2-3	CASSQARADTQYF	TGTGCCAGCAGCCAAGCGAGAGCAGATACGCAGTATTTT
TRBV7-9	.	.	TRBJ1-2	CASSFDAKATGGYTF	TGTGCCAGCAGCTTCGACGCTAAGGCGACGGGAGGCTACACCTTC
TRBV7-9	.	once	TRBJ2-2	CASSSNPARDTGELFF	TGTGCCAGCAGCTCCAACCCGGCCCGGGACACCGGGGAGCTGTTTTTT
TRBV6-6	.	once	TRBJ2-7	CASRPPGYLAEQYF	TGTGCCAGCAGGCCCCCGGGATACCTTGCCGAGCAGTACTTC
TRBV7-2	.	.	TRBJ2-3	CASSPIDTQYF	TGTGCCAGCAGCCCTATAGATACGCAGTATTTT
TRBV19	.	.	TRBJ1-1	CASSIGHRNTEAFF	TGTGCCAGTAGTATAGGTCACAGAAACACTGAAGCTTTCTTT
TRBV6-5	.	.	TRBJ2-7	CASRPGSVQYF	TGTGCCAGCCGTCCAGGTTCAGTGCAGTACTTC